Below, one T cell receptor beta chain is given with its context. Antigen: not known. The data stem from a study of T cell responses to AZD1222 COVID-19 vaccine. Study in general: Analysis merged second doses at about 4 or about 12 weeks.

CDR3 length: 14 amino acids. Germline CDR1 reads MNHNY; CDR2 reads SVGAGI (reference sequence). Trimming took 6 bases from V and 3 from J; bases not matched to a gene: 7. Assay: immunoSEQ multiplex PCR; the TCRdb copy retains only in-frame clones and omits some. The sample contains about 160,000 clones, around nine tenths of which appear only once. General study findings and limits: A mostly white British donor set with more females was recruited, and clonal diversity was possibly underestimated. Repertoires were obtained only post-peak T cell response. When two AZD1222 doses had been given, Spike-specific TCR breadth and depth rose.

The TCR was taken from an adult in good health. Sample: peripheral blood, taken on day 0 of AZD1222 vaccination. The chain joins TRBV6-6 to TRBJ1-2; 7 positions match TRBD1. DNA of the CDR3: TGTGCCAGCAGCCTACAGGGGATGGACTATGGCTACACCTTC. It translates to CASSLQGMDYGYTF.